The 7 T cell receptor beta chains reported below all come from one sample, sequenced in a study of spatial heterogeneity in lung cancer. Time point reported: blood at routine non-recurrence follow-up after resection. Whole RNA, which was extracted from tumor, nontumor lung tissue or frozen PBMC, was sequenced without any cell sorting. TCRdb reprocessed the 5' RACE reads via MiXCR and lists one record per CDR3 protein. The sample yields around 110,000 distinct CDR3 sequences, 9% to 15% seen once. This specimen was PBMCs, taken at follow-up. The receptors originated from a male donor with early-stage non-small cell lung cancer.

This clonotype was counted at least ten times. The chain links TRBV29-1 to TRBJ2-7; 10 bases fit TRBD1. V shed 7 bases, J shed 3 bases, and the junction held 6 bases outside the gene matches. CDR1 is SQVTM, CDR2 ANQGSEA, per germline. This CDR3 is 13 amino acids long. CDR3 bases: TGCAGCGCAGGGACAGGGGTCGGCTACGAGCAGTACTTC. Its translation: CSAGTGVGYEQYF.

This chain links TRBV11-2 with TRBJ2-5; 12 bases are shared with TRBD1. V trimming: 5 bases; J trimming: 0 bases; junction bases outside the gene matches: 10. The germline V gene encodes CDR1 SGHAT and CDR2 FQNNGV. The CDR3 totals 18 residues. The CDR3 protein is CASSPGQGALPNQETQYF. The CDR3 nucleotides read TGTGCCAGCAGCCCGGGACAGGGGGCGCTTCCTAACCAAGAGACCCAGTACTTC.

The sample holds a few counts of this clonotype. CDR3 sequence: CASSPGTSGNNEQFF. CDR3 DNA: TGCGCCAGCAGCCCCGGGACTAGCGGGAACAATGAGCAGTTCTTC. The gene calls are TRBV5-1 and TRBJ2-1; TRBD2 agrees at 13 bases. Germline V gene sequence: CDR1 SGHRS, CDR2 YFSETQ. V gave up 4 bases and J gave up 5 bases; unmatched junction bases: 3. CDR3 length: 15 amino acids.

This clonotype came up many times. V usage is TRBV20-1 and J usage is TRBJ2-1; D call uncertain. CDR3 length equals 13 residues. The germline CDR1 and CDR2 sequences are DFQATT and SNEGSKA (reference sequence). Trimming stripped 5 bases from V and 4 bases from J, with 12 bases between. The CDR3 DNA reads as TGCAGTGCTCCCCCGAGAGCTTACAATGAGCAGTTCTTC. Translation gives CSAPPRAYNEQFF.

This clonotype was detected ten times or more. The rearrangement joins TRBV7-9 to TRBJ1-4; TRBD1 aligns across 10 bases. Germline CDR1 is SEHNR and CDR2 is FQNEAQ (reference sequence). The CDR3 loop spans 18 amino acids. V lost 1 base to trimming and J lost 1 base; unmatched junction nucleotides: 6. The CDR3 coding sequence is TGTGCCAGCAGCTTAGAACGACAGGGGGCAGGAACTAATGAAAAACTGTTTTTT. Its protein is CASSLERQGAGTNEKLFF.

This clonotype was counted once. One end of the junction varies from germline; a read error may be responsible. The gene calls are TRBV5-1 and TRBJ2-3, with D maybe TRBD2 (5 bases). The CDR3 runs to 13 residues. CDR1 is SGHRS and CDR2 is YFSETQ in the germline V gene. In DNA form, the CDR3 reads TGCGCCAGCAGGGACTTCAGCACAGATACGAAGTATTTT. Translating it yields CASRDFSTDTKYF.

This clonotype has only a few counts. V gene TRBV11-2 combines with J gene TRBJ2-7; D remains unclear. The CDR3 consists of 15 residues. Germline lookup yields CDR1 SGHAT and CDR2 FQNNGV. V was pared by 5 bases and J by 5 bases, with 19 bases between. Here the CDR3 reads CASSPAAQIAHEQYF. The CDR3 bases are TGTGCCAGCAGCCCCGCGGCACAGATCGCCCACGAGCAGTACTTC.